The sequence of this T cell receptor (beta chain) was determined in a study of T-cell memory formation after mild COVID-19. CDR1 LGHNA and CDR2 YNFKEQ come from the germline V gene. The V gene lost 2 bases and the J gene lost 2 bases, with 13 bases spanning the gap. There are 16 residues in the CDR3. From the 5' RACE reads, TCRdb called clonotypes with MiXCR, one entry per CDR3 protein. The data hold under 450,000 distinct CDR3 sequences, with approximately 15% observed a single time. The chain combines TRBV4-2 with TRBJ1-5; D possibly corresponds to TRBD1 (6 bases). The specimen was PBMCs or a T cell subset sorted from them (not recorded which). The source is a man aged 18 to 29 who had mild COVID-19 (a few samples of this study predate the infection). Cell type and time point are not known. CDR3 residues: CASSQLGAGGNQPQHF. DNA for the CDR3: TGTGCCAGCAGCCAATTGGGGGCAGGCGGCAATCAGCCCCAGCATTTT.